The clone carrying this TCR beta chain came up many times. Antigen unknown. The sample belongs to a study of T cells in Graves' hyperthyroidism and ophthalmopathy. Broader study findings: The majority of expanded thyroid clonotypes above 0.001 also appeared in blood.

The study left out patients who had uncontrolled infection, other autoimmune disease, pregnancy or lactation. The investigators amplified TCR beta CDR3 regions from RNA transcripts. RT-PCR in the first round (using the HTBI primer set) targeted the TCR CDR3. TCRdb re-called the multiplex PCR reads through MiXCR, storing one row per CDR3 protein. The sample has some 400,000 distinct CDR3 sequences, over 11% seen once. Trimming removed 8 bases from V and 6 bases from J, with 14 bases in between. The CDR3 contains 12 residues. Per the germline V gene, CDR1 is MNHNS and CDR2 is SASEGT. The sequencing input was blood. The chain uses TRBV6-1 and TRBJ2-7; D perhaps matches TRBD2 (5 bases). The clonotype was recovered from a woman aged 55 to 70 with Graves' hyperthyroidism. CDR3 nucleotide sequence: TGTGCCAGCGGATGGAGGAACGGCGAGCAGTACTTC. Translating it yields CASGWRNGEQYF.